This T cell receptor (beta chain) derives from a study of T cells in Graves' hyperthyroidism and ophthalmopathy. With 6 bases clipped from V and 3 bases from J, the junction kept 5 bases outside the gene matches. CDR1 and CDR2 from the germline V gene are DFQATT and SNEGSKA (reference sequence). The CDR3 runs to 13 residues. TCR beta CDR3 sequences were amplified from RNA transcripts. First-round RT-PCR targeting the TCR CDR3 was performed with the HTBI primer set. Via MiXCR, TCRdb re-called the multiplex PCR reads, giving one row per CDR3 protein. Of about 340,000 distinct CDR3 sequences listed, over 20% were seen once; the top ten hold around half.

Sequenced input: blood. This clonotype was obtained from a woman in her forties or fifties with Graves' hyperthyroidism. The chain links TRBV20-1 to TRBJ2-5, with 9 bases matching TRBD2. The CDR3 bases are TGCAGTGCAAGGATAGCGGGAGAAGAGACCCAGTACTTC. It codes for CSARIAGEETQYF.